This T cell receptor (beta chain) is drawn from a study of shared clonotypes between healthy human individuals. Overall study: Ranging from 18 to 49 in age, donors were a couple of women and a few men. For every donor, three CD4 naive, three CD4 memory, two CD8 naive and one CD8 memory plates were used. Study-wide results and limits: A handful of donors shared around 5.2% of their naive CD4 clonotypes.

The authors ran the assay at deep level. Repertoires were generated with immunoSEQ multiplex PCR, while TCRdb's copy carries only in-frame clones and drops some. The table lists 2,500,000 or so clones, just under 95% of them singletons. On this clone: No antigen is known for it.

The sample was naive CD4+ T cells from PBMCs. Stated subset: CD45RA+ positively selected. This TCR was recovered from a man between 18 and 35 years old in good health. Some clones in this sample may be carry-over from other donors' samples.

The chain's CDR3 is CAISSSRQGTSTDTQYF. CDR3 sequence (DNA): TGTGCCATCAGTTCATCCAGACAGGGCACTAGCACAGATACGCAGTATTTT. The chain employs TRBV10-3 and TRBJ2-3; TRBD1 agrees at 7 bases. Trimming took 5 bases from V and 0 from J; bases not matched to a gene: 11. Germline V lookup: CDR1 ENHRY, CDR2 SYGVKD. The CDR3 totals 17 residues.